The TCR beta chain under discussion was sequenced for a study of blood T cell repertoires in COVID-19. Looking at the study overall: There were acute and convalescent COVID-19 samples, and they came from the United States, Italy and Spain. Sources were T cells, B-cell-depleted T cells, or PBMCs; the material itself was cDNA or gDNA.

Sequenced by immunoSEQ multiplex PCR; TCRdb stores in-frame clones only, minus some. The table includes about 140,000 clones, about nine tenths detected once. This clone appeared a single time. The germline CDR1 and CDR2 sequences are ENHRY and SYGVKD. The CDR3 loop spans 14 amino acids. The ends were cut back, 0 bases at V and 4 bases at J, with 9 bases in the middle. This TCR was recovered from a woman of 80 years or more with acute or convalescent COVID-19. This chain links TRBV10-3 with TRBJ1-2; D is possibly TRBD1 (5 bases). Sequencing was performed on peripheral blood. The CDR3 DNA sequence: TGTGCCATCAGTGAGTCTAGACAGAGCTATGGCTACACCTTC. It codes for CAISESRQSYGYTF.